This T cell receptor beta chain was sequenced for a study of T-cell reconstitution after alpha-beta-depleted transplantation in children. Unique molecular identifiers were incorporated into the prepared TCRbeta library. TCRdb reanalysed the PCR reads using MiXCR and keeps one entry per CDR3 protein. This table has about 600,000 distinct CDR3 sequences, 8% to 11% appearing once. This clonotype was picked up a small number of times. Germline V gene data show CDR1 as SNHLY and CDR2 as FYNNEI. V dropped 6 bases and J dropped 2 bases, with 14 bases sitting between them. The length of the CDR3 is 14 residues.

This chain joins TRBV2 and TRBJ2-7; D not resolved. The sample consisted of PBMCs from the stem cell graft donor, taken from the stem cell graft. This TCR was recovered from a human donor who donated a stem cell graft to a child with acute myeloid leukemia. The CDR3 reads CASRPTSVPYEQYF. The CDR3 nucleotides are TGTGCCAGCAGACCAACTTCCGTGCCCTACGAGCAGTACTTC.